Here is one TCR beta chain with its context. The sample belongs to a study of blood T cell repertoires in COVID-19. The wider study: Both acute and convalescent COVID-19 samples were obtained from the United States, Italy and Spain.

Per the original data handling: Amplifying reference gene primers gave estimates of nucleated cell counts. Clones were read by immunoSEQ multiplex PCR, and TCRdb kept only the in-frame ones, dropping some. V and J calls and clone size come straight from that table; D and trimming were deduced from the DNA. The table lists approximately 93,000 clones, about 90% of them singletons, with 2.1% in the top ten. Material for sequencing was peripheral blood. The TCR originated in a man in his fifties or sixties with COVID-19, enrolled during active disease.

The CDR3, as DNA: TGTGCCAGCAGCCAACAGACTAGCGGGGGGGCAGATACGCAGTATTTT. Translated, it gives CASSQQTSGGADTQYF. This chain uses TRBV14 with TRBJ2-3; 14 positions match TRBD2. The J segment lost 4 bases and the V segment lost 2 bases, leaving 2 bases of the junction unmatched. Germline CDR1 and CDR2: SGHDN and FVKESK. The CDR3 runs 16 residues.